A selection of T cell receptor beta chains follows, all from one sample in a study of blood T cell repertoires in COVID-19. Libraries were prepared by immunoSEQ multiplex PCR; TCRdb keeps only in-frame clonotypes and omits some of them. The sample contains 100,000 or so clones, around 80% of which appear only once. Sequenced sample: peripheral blood. All receptors derive from a man aged 60 to 69 with acute or convalescent COVID-19. CDR3s include the opening cysteine and the closing phenylalanine or tryptophan. A D gene is named only where the DNA matches it firmly. Size tells how often a clone was seen (once, few, many) or the class of an expanded clone, and some rows leave it out.

d_gene	v_gene	j_gene	abundance	CDR3nt	CDR3aa
TRBD2	TRBV6-4	TRBJ2-1	.	TGTGCCAGCAGTTCCACCGGGACTAGCGGGAGTATAGGTGAGCAGTTCTTC	CASSSTGTSGSIGEQFF
.	TRBV19	TRBJ1-1	.	TGTGCCAGTAGTAAACCGGAGCGGGAGAGTCATGAAGCTTTCTTT	CASSKPERESHEAFF
.	TRBV4-1	TRBJ1-6	.	TGCGCCAGCAGCCAGTCTTCGGGGGAGATGACCTATAATTCACCCCTCCACTTT	CASSQSSGEMTYNSPLHF
.	TRBV5-8	TRBJ2-1	.	TGTGCCAGCAGCTTGTACGGCGGGCGAGTCAATGAGCAGTTCTTC	CASSLYGGRVNEQFF
TRBD2	TRBV7-2	TRBJ2-7	.	TGTGCCAGCAGCCCCCGACTAGCACACTACGAGCAGTACTTC	CASSPRLAHYEQYF
TRBD2	TRBV28	TRBJ2-2	.	TGTGCCCTAGGCGAGGGAGGGACCGGGGAGCTGTTTTTT	CALGEGGTGELFF
TRBD1	TRBV25-1	TRBJ1-1	.	TGTGCCAGCAGTGAATTAGGACGGGACAGGTGGGGCACTGAAGCTTTCTTT	CASSELGRDRWGTEAFF
.	TRBV20-1	TRBJ2-3	.	TGCAGTGCTAGTTTGGGGGGACGTTATATCACAGATACGCAGTATTTT	CSASLGGRYITDTQYF
TRBD1	TRBV6-5	TRBJ2-2	.	TGTGCCAGCAGCCGGACAGGGCCCGGGGAGCTGTTTTTT	CASSRTGPGELFF
TRBD1	TRBV28	TRBJ1-1	many	TGTGCCAGCAGTGGGCAGGGGGATGAAGCTTTCTTT	CASSGQGDEAFF
.	TRBV4-1	TRBJ2-6	.	TGCGCCAGCAGCCAAGATTTCTTTGGAGACTCTGGGGCCAACGTCCTGACTTTC	CASSQDFFGDSGANVLTF
.	TRBV5-1	TRBJ2-1	few	TGCGCCAGCCAGTCAGTCACCCTCAACAATGAGCAGTTCTTC	CASQSVTLNNEQFF
TRBD2	TRBV3-1/TRBV3-2	TRBJ2-2	once	TGTGCCAGCAGTCGACTAGCGTGGAATCTCGGGGAGCTGTTTTTT	CASSRLAWNLGELFF
.	TRBV30	TRBJ1-6	.	TGTGCCCACCAGGGGCAGGGACGATCACCCCTCCACTTT	CAHQGQGRSPLHF
TRBD2	TRBV11-1	TRBJ2-2	few	TGTGCCAGCAGCGAGCGGGGGGGCAGCACCGGGGAGCTGTTTTTT	CASSERGGSTGELFF
.	TRBV7-9	TRBJ1-1	.	TGTGCCAGCAGCTTAGCTGGGGGGTCGCTCGCGGATTTCACTGAAGCTTTCTTT	CASSLAGGSLADFTEAFF
.	TRBV7-8	TRBJ2-5	.	TGTGCCAGCAGCGCCGACTACGAAGAGACCCAGTACTTC	CASSADYEETQYF
.	TRBV9	TRBJ1-3	.	TGTGCCAGCAGCGTAACCGCCAGGGGCCATCAGAGCTCTGGAAACACCATATATTTT	CASSVTARGHQSSGNTIYF
TRBD2	TRBV7-9	TRBJ2-1	.	TGTGCCAGCAGGCTTGCGGGGGGGCCGTACAATGAGCAGTTCTTC	CASRLAGGPYNEQFF
.	TRBV5-4	TRBJ1-3	.	TGTGCCAGCAGCTTGGACACCCTCTCTGGAAACACCATATATTTT	CASSLDTLSGNTIYF
TRBD1	TRBV30	TRBJ1-6	.	TGTGCCTGGAGTGTACGCGGACAGGGCTATTCACCCCTCCACTTT	CAWSVRGQGYSPLHF
TRBD2	TRBV29-1	TRBJ2-7	few	TGCAGCGTTGAAGATATTGGAGGGGAGGGGTCCTACGAGCAGTACTTC	CSVEDIGGEGSYEQYF
.	TRBV6-5	TRBJ1-2	.	TGTGCCAGCACGGGGAGAAGCTACACCTTC	CASTGRSYTF